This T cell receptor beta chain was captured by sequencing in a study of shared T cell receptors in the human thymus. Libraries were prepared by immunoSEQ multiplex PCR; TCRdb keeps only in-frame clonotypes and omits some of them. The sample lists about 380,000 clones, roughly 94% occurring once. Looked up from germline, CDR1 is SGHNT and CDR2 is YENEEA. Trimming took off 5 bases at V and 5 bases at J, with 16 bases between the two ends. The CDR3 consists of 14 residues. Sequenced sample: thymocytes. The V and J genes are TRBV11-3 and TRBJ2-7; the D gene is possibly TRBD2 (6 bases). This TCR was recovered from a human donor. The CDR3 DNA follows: TGTGCCAGCAGCCCAACCCCGGGAGAGAACGAGCAGTACTTC. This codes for CASSPTPGENEQYF.